Below, 5 T cell receptor beta chains from the same sample are listed, as sequenced in a study of OX40 agonist ivuxolimab in advanced cancers. Clones were sequenced by immunoSEQ multiplex PCR, and TCRdb holds only the in-frame ones, with some missing. The repertoire holds tens of thousands of clones, approximately 86% seen once, with around 31% in the top ten. The source material was CD4+ or CD8+ T cells sorted from blood, sampled in a trial of the OX40 agonist ivuxolimab. The origin of the receptors is an adult with an advanced solid tumor such as melanoma, head and neck, liver or kidney cancer.

The rearrangement links TRBV5-6 to TRBJ2-7; D unclear. The CDR3 runs 13 residues. CDR1 SGHDT and CDR2 YYEEEE come from the germline V gene. Trimming stripped 2 bases from V and 4 bases from J, with 10 bases between. CDR3 in DNA: TGTGCCAGCAGCTTCTCGAGTAGGTACGAGCAGTACTTC. This codes for CASSFSSRYEQYF. The variable domain in full, with the rest retrieved from reference TRBV5-6 and TRBJ2-7, is DAGVTQSPTHLIKTRGQQVTLRCSPKSGHDTVSWYQQALGQGPQFIFQYYEEEERQRGNFPDRFSGHQFPNYSSELNVNALLLGDSALYLCASSFSSRYEQYFGPGTRLTVT.

This chain uses TRBV9 with TRBJ2-1, with 9 bases fitting TRBD2. Germline V gene lookup returns CDR1 SGDLS and CDR2 YYNGEE. The trim removed 4 bases at V and 5 bases at J, leaving 4 bases unmatched. CDR3 length: 14 residues. The CDR3 is CASSSSGAHNEQFF. The CDR3 DNA sequence: TGTGCCAGCAGCTCTAGCGGGGCCCACAATGAGCAGTTCTTC.

The genes are TRBV10-3 and TRBJ2-3; the match to TRBD2 covers 10 bases. Looked up from germline, CDR1 is ENHRY and CDR2 is SYGVKD. This CDR3 region has 20 residues. With 3 bases clipped from V and 0 bases from J, the junction kept 15 bases outside the gene matches. CDR3 coding DNA: TGTGCCATCAGTGATCGGCTAGCGGGAGATAACACCCCTAGCACAGATACGCAGTATTTT. Amino acids: CAISDRLAGDNTPSTDTQYF.

The J gene is TRBJ2-1, the V gene TRBV29-1, with 10 bases matching TRBD1. Germline-derived CDR1 and CDR2 are SQVTM and ANQGSEA. CDR3 length equals 16 residues. The trim removed 5 bases at V and 8 bases at J, leaving 15 bases unmatched. The CDR3 reads CSVKLTGGLDNHEQFF. In nucleotides, the CDR3 is TGCAGCGTTAAGCTGACAGGGGGCCTAGACAATCATGAGCAGTTCTTC.

The chain carries TRBV7-9 and TRBJ2-1; D is tentatively TRBD1 or TRBD2 (5 bases each). Trimming pared 8 bases from V and 7 bases from J, leaving 9 bases between. This CDR3 is built from 11 residues. Germline V CDR1 and CDR2: SEHNR, FQNEAQ (reference sequence). The CDR3 reads CASEWGNEQFF. CDR3 sequence (DNA): TGTGCCAGCGAGTGGGGGAATGAGCAGTTCTTC.